This TCR beta chain was retrieved from a study of graft-versus-host responses after intestinal transplantation. TCRdb's table, derived via immunoSEQ multiplex PCR, lists solely in-frame clones and lacks some. The table records about 98,000 clones, roughly 82% of them present only once. Study results and caveats: Recipient marrow held GvH clones, some first seen in ileum or blood.

In this sample, this clone turned up a few times. What it recognizes is unknown. This CDR3 comprises 12 residues. The sequence came from a human patient who received an intestinal transplant, so some T cells may come from the graft donor. This chain uses TRBV21-1 with TRBJ2-7; the DNA was not used to check the table's D call, TRBD2. TRBV21-1 corresponds to a pseudogene. The sequences come from PBMCs, collected 255 days after intestinal transplant. CDR3 residues: CASGRRSYEQYV. CDR3 coding DNA: TGTGCCAGCGGGAGACGTTCCTACGAGCAGTACGTC.